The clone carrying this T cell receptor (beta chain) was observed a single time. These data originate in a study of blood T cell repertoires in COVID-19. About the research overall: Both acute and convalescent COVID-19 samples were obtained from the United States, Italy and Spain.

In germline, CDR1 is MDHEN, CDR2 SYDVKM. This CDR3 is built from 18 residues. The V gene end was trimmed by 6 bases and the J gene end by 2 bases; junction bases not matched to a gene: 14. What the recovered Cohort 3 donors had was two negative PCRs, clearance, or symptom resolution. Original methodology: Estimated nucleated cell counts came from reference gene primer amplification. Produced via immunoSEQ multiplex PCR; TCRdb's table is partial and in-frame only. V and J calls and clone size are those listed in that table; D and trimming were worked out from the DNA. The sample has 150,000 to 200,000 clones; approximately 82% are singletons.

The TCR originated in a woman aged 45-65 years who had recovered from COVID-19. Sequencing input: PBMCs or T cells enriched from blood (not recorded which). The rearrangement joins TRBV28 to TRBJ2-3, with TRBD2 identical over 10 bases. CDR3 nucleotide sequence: TGTGCCAGCAGATTGACTAGCGGGTATGTCAACCTCACAGATACGCAGTATTTT. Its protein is CASRLTSGYVNLTDTQYF.